This TCR beta chain was found in a study of T cell responses to AZD1222 COVID-19 vaccine. Study-wide findings and caveats: None of the repertoires were sampled until the peak T cell response had passed. Possibly, clonal diversity was underestimated; donors were largely white British and included more females.

The length of the CDR3 is 16 residues. Germline CDR1 and CDR2: LGHDT and YNNKEL (reference sequence). V trimming: 6 bases; J trimming: 2 bases; junction bases outside the gene matches: 9. Only in-frame clones appear in the TCRdb table, and some are missing; sequencing was by immunoSEQ multiplex PCR. The data show 150,000 to 200,000 clones, about nine tenths seen once. Comments on this clone: Antigen: not known.

The sample was peripheral blood, taken 28 days after the second AZD1222 dose. This sequence joins TRBV3-1 (or the pseudogene TRBV3-2) and TRBJ2-1; the match to TRBD2 covers 8 bases. The TCR sequence derives from an adult who received the AZD1222 COVID-19 vaccine. CDR3 bases: TGTGCCAGCAGTCCCCGTAGGACTAGCCCCTACAATGAGCAGTTCTTC. Translating it yields CASSPRRTSPYNEQFF.